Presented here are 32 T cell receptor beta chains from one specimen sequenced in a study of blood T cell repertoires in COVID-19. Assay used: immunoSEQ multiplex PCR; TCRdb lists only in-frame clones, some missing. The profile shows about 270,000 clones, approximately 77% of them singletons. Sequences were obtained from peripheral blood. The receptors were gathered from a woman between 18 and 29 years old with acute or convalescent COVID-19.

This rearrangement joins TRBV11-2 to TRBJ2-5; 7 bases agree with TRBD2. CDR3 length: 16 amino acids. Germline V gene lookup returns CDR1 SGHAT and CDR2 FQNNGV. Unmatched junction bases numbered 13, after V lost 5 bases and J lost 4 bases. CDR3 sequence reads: CASSPTGGKDSETQYF. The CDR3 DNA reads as TGTGCCAGCAGCCCTACGGGGGGAAAGGACTCAGAGACCCAGTACTTC.

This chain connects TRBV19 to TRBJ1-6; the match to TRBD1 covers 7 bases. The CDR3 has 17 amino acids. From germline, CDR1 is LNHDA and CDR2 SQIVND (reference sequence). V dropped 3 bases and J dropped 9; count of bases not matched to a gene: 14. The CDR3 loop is CASSILWRQGVVSPLHF. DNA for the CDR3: TGTGCCAGTAGTATTCTGTGGCGGCAGGGGGTCGTTTCACCCCTCCACTTT.

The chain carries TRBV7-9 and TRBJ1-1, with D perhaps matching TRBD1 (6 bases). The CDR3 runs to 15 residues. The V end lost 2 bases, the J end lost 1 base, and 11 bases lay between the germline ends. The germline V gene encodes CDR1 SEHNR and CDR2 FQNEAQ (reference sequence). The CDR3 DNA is TGTGCCAGCAGCTTATATGGGGGCGGGAACACTGAAGCTTTCTTT. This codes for CASSLYGGGNTEAFF. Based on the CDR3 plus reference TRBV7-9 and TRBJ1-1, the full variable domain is DTGVSQNPRHKITKRGQNVTFRCDPISEHNRLYWYRQTLGQGPEFLTYFQNEAQLEKSRLLSDRFSAERPKGSFSTLEIQRTEQGDSAMYLCASSLYGGGNTEAFFGQGTRLTVV.

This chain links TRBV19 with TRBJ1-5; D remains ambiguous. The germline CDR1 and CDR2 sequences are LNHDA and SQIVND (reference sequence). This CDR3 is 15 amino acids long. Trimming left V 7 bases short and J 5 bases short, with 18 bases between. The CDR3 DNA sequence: TGTGCCAGTATAGATTCGGGGTTTTCATATCAGCCCCAGCATTTT. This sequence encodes CASIDSGFSYQPQHF. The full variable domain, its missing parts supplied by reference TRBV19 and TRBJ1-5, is DGGITQSPKYLFRKEGQNVTLSCEQNLNHDAMYWYRQDPGQGLRLIYYSQIVNDFQKGDIAEGYSVSREKKESFPLTVTSAQKNPTAFYLCASIDSGFSYQPQHFGDGTRLSIL.

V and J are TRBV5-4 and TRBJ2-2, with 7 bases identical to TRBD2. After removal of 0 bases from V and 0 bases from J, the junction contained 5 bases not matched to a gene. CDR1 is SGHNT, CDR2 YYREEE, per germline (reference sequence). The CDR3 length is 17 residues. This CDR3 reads CASSLAGAGANTGELFF. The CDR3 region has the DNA TGTGCCAGCAGCTTGGCCGGGGCGGGGGCGAACACCGGGGAGCTGTTTTTT.

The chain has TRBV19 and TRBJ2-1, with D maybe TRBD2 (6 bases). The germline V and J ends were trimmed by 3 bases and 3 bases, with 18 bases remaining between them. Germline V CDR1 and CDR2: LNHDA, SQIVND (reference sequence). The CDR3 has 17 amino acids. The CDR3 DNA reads TGTGCCAGTAGTATCCAACCACCTAGCGAACACTACAATGAGCAGTTCTTC. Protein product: CASSIQPPSEHYNEQFF.

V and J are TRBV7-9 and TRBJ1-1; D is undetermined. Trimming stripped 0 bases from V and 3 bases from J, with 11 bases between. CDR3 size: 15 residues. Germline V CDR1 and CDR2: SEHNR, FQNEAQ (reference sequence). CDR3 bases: TGTGCCAGCAGCTTAGCGCGGTTCGAGGACACTGAAGCTTTCTTT. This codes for CASSLARFEDTEAFF.

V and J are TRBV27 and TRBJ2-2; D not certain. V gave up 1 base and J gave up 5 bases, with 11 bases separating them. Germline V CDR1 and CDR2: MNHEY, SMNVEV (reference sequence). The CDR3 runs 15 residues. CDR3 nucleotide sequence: TGTGCCAGCAGTTTATATATGGTAGAGACCGGGGAGCTGTTTTTT. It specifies CASSLYMVETGELFF.

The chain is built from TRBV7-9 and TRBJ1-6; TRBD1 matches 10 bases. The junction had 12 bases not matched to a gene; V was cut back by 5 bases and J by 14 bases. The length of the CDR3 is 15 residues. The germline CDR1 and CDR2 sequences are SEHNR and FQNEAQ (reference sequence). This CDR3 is CASSPLGTGAWALHF. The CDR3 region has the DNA TGTGCCAGCAGCCCCTTAGGGACAGGGGCTTGGGCCCTCCACTTT.

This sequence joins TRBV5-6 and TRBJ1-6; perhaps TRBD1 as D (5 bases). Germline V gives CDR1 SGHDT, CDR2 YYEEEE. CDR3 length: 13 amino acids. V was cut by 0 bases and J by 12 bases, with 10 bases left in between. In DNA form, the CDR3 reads TGTGCCAGCAGCTTGGGACAGTCAATACCCCTCCACTTT. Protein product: CASSLGQSIPLHF.

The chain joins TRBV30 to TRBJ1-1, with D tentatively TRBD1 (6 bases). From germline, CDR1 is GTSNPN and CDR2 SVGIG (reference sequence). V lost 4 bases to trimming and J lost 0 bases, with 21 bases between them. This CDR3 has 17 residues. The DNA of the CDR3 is TGTGCCTGGAACACAGGCCGGACAGAAAGCATGAACACTGAAGCTTTCTTT. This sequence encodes CAWNTGRTESMNTEAFF.

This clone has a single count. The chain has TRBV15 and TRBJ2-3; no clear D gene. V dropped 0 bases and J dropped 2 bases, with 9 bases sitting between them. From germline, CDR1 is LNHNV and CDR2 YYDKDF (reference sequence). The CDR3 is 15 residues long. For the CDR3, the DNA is TGTGCCACCAGCAGAGATCCCAGGTTCACAGATACGCAGTATTTT. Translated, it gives CATSRDPRFTDTQYF.

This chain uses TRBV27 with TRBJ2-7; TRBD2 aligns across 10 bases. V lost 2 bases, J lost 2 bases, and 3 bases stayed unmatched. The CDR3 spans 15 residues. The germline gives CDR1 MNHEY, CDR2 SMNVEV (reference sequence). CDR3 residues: CASSLGLAVPYEQYF. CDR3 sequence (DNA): TGTGCCAGCAGTTTAGGACTAGCGGTTCCCTACGAGCAGTACTTC.

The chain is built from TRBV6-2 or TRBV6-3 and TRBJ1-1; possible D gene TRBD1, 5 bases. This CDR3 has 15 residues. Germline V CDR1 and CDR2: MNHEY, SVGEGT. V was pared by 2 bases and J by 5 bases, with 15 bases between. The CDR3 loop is CASSYASHRGTEAFF. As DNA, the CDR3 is TGTGCCAGCAGTTACGCTAGCCATCGGGGGACTGAAGCTTTCTTT.

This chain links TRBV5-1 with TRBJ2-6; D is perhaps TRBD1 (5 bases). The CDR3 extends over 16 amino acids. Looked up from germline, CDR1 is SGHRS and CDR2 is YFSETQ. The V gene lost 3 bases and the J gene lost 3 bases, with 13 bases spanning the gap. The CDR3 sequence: CASSSNRFFGANVLTF. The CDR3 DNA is TGCGCCAGCAGCTCAAACAGGTTCTTTGGGGCCAACGTCCTGACTTTC.

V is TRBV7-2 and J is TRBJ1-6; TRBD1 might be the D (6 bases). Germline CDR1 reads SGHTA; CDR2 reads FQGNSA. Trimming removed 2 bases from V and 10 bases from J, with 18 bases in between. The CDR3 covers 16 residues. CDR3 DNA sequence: TGTGCCAGCAGCTTAACCCCACAGGGATTGGGATCACCCCTCCACTTT. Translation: CASSLTPQGLGSPLHF.

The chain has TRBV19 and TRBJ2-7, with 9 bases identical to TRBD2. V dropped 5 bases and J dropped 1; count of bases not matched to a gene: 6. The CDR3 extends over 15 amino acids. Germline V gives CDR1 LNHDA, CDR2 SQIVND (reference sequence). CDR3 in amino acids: CASSPVTSGSYEQYF. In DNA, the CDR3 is TGTGCCAGTAGTCCGGTCACTAGCGGGTCCTACGAGCAGTACTTC.

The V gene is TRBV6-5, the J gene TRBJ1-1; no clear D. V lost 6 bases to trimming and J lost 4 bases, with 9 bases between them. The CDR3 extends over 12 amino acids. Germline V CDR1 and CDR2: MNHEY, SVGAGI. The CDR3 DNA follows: TGTGCCAGCAGCCGCGACACCACTGAAGCTTTCTTT. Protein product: CASSRDTTEAFF.

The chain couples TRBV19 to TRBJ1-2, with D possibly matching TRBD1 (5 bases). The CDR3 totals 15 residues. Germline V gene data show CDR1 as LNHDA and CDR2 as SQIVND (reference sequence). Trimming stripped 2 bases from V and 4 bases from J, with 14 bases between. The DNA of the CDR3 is TGTGCCAGTAGTATATTAAGGGGACTGCGCTATGGCTACACCTTC. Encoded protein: CASSILRGLRYGYTF.

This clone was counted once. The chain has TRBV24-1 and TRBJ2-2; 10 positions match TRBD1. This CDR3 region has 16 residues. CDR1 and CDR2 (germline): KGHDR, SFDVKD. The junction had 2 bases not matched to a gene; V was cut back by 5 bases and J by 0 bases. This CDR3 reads CATSGDRGPNTGELFF. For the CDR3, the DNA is TGTGCCACCAGTGGGGACAGGGGACCGAACACCGGGGAGCTGTTTTTT.

The CDR3 DNA is TGTGCCAGCAGCCCAACCGGGACTAGTTCCGGAGCCTCCAATGAGCAGTTCTTC. This codes for CASSPTGTSSGASNEQFF. The chain employs TRBV5-4 and TRBJ2-1; 8 positions agree with TRBD2. The CDR3 spans 18 residues. V shed 4 bases, J shed 6 bases, and the junction held 18 bases outside the gene matches. Germline V CDR1 and CDR2: SGHNT, YYREEE (reference sequence). Full variable domain (outside the CDR3, taken from reference TRBV5-4 and TRBJ2-1): ETGVTQSPTHLIKTRGQQVTLRCSSQSGHNTVSWYQQALGQGPQFIFQYYREEENGRGNFPPRFSGLQFPNYSSELNVNALELDDSALYLCASSPTGTSSGASNEQFFGPGTRLTVL.

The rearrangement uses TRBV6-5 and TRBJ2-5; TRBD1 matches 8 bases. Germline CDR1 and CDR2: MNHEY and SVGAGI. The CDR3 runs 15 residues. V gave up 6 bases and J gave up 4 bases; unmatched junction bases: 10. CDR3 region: CASSIRTGSRETQYF. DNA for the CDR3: TGTGCCAGCAGCATCCGGACAGGGAGTAGAGAGACCCAGTACTTC.

CDR3 region: CASGAAVGTQYF. In nucleotides, the CDR3 is TGTGCTAGCGGGGCGGCAGTTGGGACCCAGTACTTC. V and J are TRBV7-7 and TRBJ2-5, with TRBD2 matching 8 bases. The CDR3 consists of 12 residues. Germline assignment: CDR1 SSHAT and CDR2 FNYEAQ (reference sequence).

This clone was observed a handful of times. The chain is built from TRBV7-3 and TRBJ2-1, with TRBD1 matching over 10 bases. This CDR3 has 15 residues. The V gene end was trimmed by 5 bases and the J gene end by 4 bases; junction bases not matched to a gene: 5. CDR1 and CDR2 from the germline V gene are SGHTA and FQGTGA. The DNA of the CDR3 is TGTGCCAGCAGCCTCGGACAGGGGGAGTACAATGAGCAGTTCTTC. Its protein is CASSLGQGEYNEQFF.

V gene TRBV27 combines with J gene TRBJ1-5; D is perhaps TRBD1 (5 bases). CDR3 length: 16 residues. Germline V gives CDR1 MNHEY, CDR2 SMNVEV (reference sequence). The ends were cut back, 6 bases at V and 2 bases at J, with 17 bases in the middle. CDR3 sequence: CASRPTGTGGNQPQHF. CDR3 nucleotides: TGTGCCAGCAGACCCACAGGAACGGGGGGCAATCAGCCCCAGCATTTT.

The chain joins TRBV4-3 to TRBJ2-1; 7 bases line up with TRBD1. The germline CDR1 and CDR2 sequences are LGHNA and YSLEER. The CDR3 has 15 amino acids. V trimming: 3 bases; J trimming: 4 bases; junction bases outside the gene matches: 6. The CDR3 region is CASSHGTALYNEQFF. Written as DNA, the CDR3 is TGCGCCAGCAGCCACGGGACAGCCCTTTACAATGAGCAGTTCTTC.

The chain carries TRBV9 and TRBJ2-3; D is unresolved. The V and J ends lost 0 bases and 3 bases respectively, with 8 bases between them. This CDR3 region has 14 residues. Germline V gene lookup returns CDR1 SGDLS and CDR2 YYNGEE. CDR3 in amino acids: CASSVVGATDTQYF. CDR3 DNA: TGTGCCAGCAGCGTAGTGGGCGCGACAGATACGCAGTATTTT. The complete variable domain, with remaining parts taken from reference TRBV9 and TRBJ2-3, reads DSGVTQTPKHLITATGQRVTLRCSPRSGDLSVYWYQQSLDQGLQFLIQYYNGEERAKGNILERFSAQQFPDLHSELNLSSLELGDSALYFCASSVVGATDTQYFGPGTRLTVL.

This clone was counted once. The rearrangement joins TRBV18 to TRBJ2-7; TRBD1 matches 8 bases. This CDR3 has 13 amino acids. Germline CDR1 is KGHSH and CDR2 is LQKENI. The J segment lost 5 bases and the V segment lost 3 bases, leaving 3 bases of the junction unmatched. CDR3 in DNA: TGTGCCAGCTCACCGACAGGGGTAAACGAGCAGTACTTC. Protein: CASSPTGVNEQYF.

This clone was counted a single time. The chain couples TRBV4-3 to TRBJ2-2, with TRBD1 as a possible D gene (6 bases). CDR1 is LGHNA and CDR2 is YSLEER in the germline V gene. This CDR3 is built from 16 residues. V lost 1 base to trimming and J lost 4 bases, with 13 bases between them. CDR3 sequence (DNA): TGCGCCAGCAGCCAAGGGCGAGACAGGTTCACCGGGGAGCTGTTTTTT. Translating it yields CASSQGRDRFTGELFF.

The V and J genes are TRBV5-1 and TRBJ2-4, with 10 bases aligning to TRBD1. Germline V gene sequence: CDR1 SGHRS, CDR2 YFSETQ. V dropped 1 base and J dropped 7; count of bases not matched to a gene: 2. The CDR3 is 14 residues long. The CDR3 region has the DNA TGCGCCAGCAGCTTGATGGGACAGGGGAACATTCAGTACTTC. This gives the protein CASSLMGQGNIQYF.

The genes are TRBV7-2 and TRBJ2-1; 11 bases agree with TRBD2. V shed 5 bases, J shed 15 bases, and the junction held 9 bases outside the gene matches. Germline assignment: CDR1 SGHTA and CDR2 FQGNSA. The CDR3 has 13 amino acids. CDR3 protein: CASSTDTSGRGFF. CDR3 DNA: TGTGCCAGCAGCACTGATACTAGCGGGAGAGGGTTCTTC.

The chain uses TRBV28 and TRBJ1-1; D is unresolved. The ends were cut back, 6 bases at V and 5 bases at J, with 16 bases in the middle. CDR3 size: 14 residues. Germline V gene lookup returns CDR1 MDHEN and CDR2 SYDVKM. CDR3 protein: CASSLGWARTEAFF. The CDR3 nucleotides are TGTGCCAGCAGCCTCGGTTGGGCTCGGACTGAAGCTTTCTTT.